Sequencing of this T cell receptor beta chain was carried out in a study of cytomegalovirus exposure and HLA in healthy donors. Study-level information: Unique TCR beta sequences numbering 95 million to 130 million came from 150 million to 200 million T cells in an earlier analysis. Of a few hundred genotyped donors, about 81% clustered with self-reported Caucasian donors. Broader study findings: Reportedly, TCR beta sequences accurately predicted HLA-A and HLA-B alleles in most subjects.

In the case of this clone: The target antigen is unknown.

PCR amplification relied on 60 Vbeta primers (plus 13 Jbeta primers). Assay: immunoSEQ multiplex PCR; the TCRdb copy retains only in-frame clones and omits some. The sample lists approximately 100,000 clones, approximately 76% occurring once. Germline lookup yields CDR1 SGHRS and CDR2 YFSETQ. V shed 0 bases and J shed 2 bases, with 10 bases lying between them. The CDR3 runs to 15 residues. Sample: PBMCs. The sequence came from a man aged 35-49 years in good health and CMV-seronegative. The chain combines TRBV5-1 with TRBJ2-3; a possible D gene is TRBD2 (6 bases). CDR3 amino acids: CASSLVEGLTDTQYF. The CDR3 DNA follows: TGCGCCAGCAGCTTGGTGGAGGGACTCACAGATACGCAGTATTTT. Filled out from reference TRBV5-1 and TRBJ2-3, the complete variable domain reads KAGVTQTPRYLIKTRGQQVTLSCSPISGHRSVSWYQQTPGQGLQFLFEYFSETQRNKGNFPGRFSGRQFSNSRSEMNVSTLELGDSALYLCASSLVEGLTDTQYFGPGTRLTVL.